What follows describes a single TCR beta chain. This receptor's antigen is unknown. No per-base quality is available; no much larger clone lies one base away. The donors were healthy, HIV-negative adults who had no recently reported acute infections or vaccinations. Every donor was a Caucasian adult living in Nashville, Tennessee, USA. CD4+ T cells were enriched by magnetic negative selection, after which naive cells were positively selected on CD45RA and the negative fraction was taken as the memory subset. After blood collection by leukapheresis, PBMCs were isolated using Ficoll-Histopaque density gradient centrifugation and then cryopreserved in the vapor phase of liquid nitrogen. Analytical flow cytometry was used to check the purity and quantity of each magnetically sorted T cell population. Each sorted fraction had its genomic DNA isolated and then quantified by UV absorbance on a Nanodrop 2000c.

Relative to germline, V is missing 4 bases and J is missing 5 bases, with 8 bases of the junction outside any gene match. The CDR3 runs 15 amino acids, cysteine and phenylalanine included. Only CDR3 DNA remains: 45 bases, in frame from the first base. CDR1 MGHRA and CDR2 YSYEKL are derived from the germline V gene. The sample belongs to a study of shared clonotypes between healthy human individuals (dated by TCRdb to the early 2020s). As for the study more broadly: A couple of women and three men aged 18 to 49 years were included in the cohort. For each donor, three plates each were used for CD4 naive and CD4 memory, two plates were used for CD8 naive, and one plate was used for CD8 memory. To estimate repertoire size and how much clonotypes are shared between individuals, the study performed deep sequencing of blood TCR repertoires from a few healthy adults. To increase sequencing depth and limit assay-specific biases, TCR repertoire library preparation and sequencing were carried out by different laboratories using diverse techniques. Each donor's leukapheresis produced roughly between roughly 0.9 and 9 billion PBMCs. Results and caveats for the whole study, not just this receptor: Pairwise subsampling indicated that sequencing depth was expected to affect the degree of clonotype sharing among donors. Roughly 5% of naive CD4, around 4% of naive CD8, approximately 2% of memory CD4, and 0.35% to 0.5% of memory CD8 clonotypes were shared across several donors. Because the study included only a small number of donors, the genetic and exposure-history diversity represented was limited. Sampling was restricted to blood, and TCR repertoires in tissue are likely to differ from TCR repertoires in blood. Naive subsets generally had larger estimated clonotype richness than memory subsets did. Even with the large sequencing depth, rarefaction of the sorted-subset datasets indicated that sequencing was incomplete. Higher generation probabilities were observed for clonotypes shared by all four sorted-subset donors than for non-shared clonotypes.

Using the deep immunoSEQ assay, TCR CDR3 regions were amplified from genomic DNA by multiplex PCR. Extracted genomic DNA from each cell subset was spread evenly across all wells of several immunoSEQ 96-well plates, with each plate serving as a replicate. For sorted subsets, roughly 0.2 ug genomic DNA, equal to approximately 30,000 T cell genomes, was loaded into each replicate PCR. Purified libraries were quantified with a Qubit 3.0 fluorometer, sized on a Bioanalyzer 2100, and re-quantified with the KAPA Library Quantification kit. A separate single-read 150-cycle Illumina NextSeq 550 flow cell was used to sequence each immunoSEQ 96-well plate. The original pipeline was this. Because the immunoSEQ output held only junctional sequences and lacked quality scores, the filtering could not match the filtering applied to full-length reads. Sequences were annotated with PyIR, a Python wrapper for IgBLAST v1.9, using IMGT germline references to assign V/J genes and CDR3. Reads with weak V/J assignments (E-value above 1e-6), missing CDR3, stop codons, out-of-frame junctions, or ambiguous translated residues were removed. A V3J clonotype was defined by an identical inferred V gene, J gene, and CDR3 amino acid sequence. The percentage overlap between two repertoires was calculated by dividing the number of shared unique clonotypes by the size of the smaller repertoire. Richness of each repertoire was evaluated using RTK rarefaction, the Chao1 estimator, and Recon v2.1 estimates of unobserved clonotypes. Generation probabilities for all TCRbeta clonotypes obtained by the gDNA method from four donors were computed using OLGA. Imported from immuneACCESS, the table was reduced by TCRdb to in-frame sequences with V and J called. These copies leave out some clones; in studies compared against another copy, an unresolved V gene accounts for under half, and the cause of the remainder is not known. V and J calls and clone size come straight from that table; D and trimming were deduced from the DNA. The sample yields a few million clones; around 93% were counted once. The ten largest clones add up to more than 0.35% of the sample.

The specimen was naive CD4+ T cells from PBMCs. Explained via the paper, the cell subset or site label denotes: CD45RA+ positively selected. The receptor comes from a man between 18 and 29 years old in good health. Some clones in this sample may be carry-over from other donors' samples. Recombination joined TRBV4-1 with TRBJ2-5, and 9 bases in between align with TRBD1. Here the CDR3 is given as CASSLGTGRVETQYF. DNA sequence: TGCGCCAGCAGCCTCGGGACAGGGAGGGTGGAGACCCAGTACTTC.